This is a list of T cell receptor beta chains from one sample in a study of T-cell reconstitution after alpha-beta-depleted transplantation in children. From the PCR reads, TCRdb called clonotypes with MiXCR, one entry per CDR3 protein. The data contain hundreds of thousands of distinct CDR3 sequences, roughly 10% of them seen just once; the ten biggest clones take up about 4%. Here the sequenced sample was PBMCs from the stem cell graft donor, taken from the stem cell graft. Source of these receptors: a human donor who donated a stem cell graft to a child with acute myeloid leukemia. The CDR3 runs from the conserved cysteine through the conserved F or W. The D gene is left open where the match is weak. The size field is filled for only some rows; it gives once, few, many or a size class.

>TRBV20-1|NA|TRBJ2-3|NA
CSARGALSTDTQYF
TGCAGTGCTCGGGGGGCACTCAGCACAGATACGCAGTATTTT
>TRBV6-4|NA|TRBJ2-3|many
CASSDSWGDTQYF
TGTGCCAGCAGTGACTCTTGGGGAGATACGCAGTATTTT
>TRBV5-1|TRBD1|TRBJ2-7|NA
CASSFGQGLYEQYF
TGCGCCAGCAGCTTCGGACAGGGTCTCTACGAGCAGTACTTC
>TRBV9|NA|TRBJ2-3|few
CASSVAHGLASRTDTQYF
TGTGCCAGCAGCGTAGCTCATGGGCTAGCGAGCCGCACAGATACGCAGTATTTT
>TRBV14|TRBD2|TRBJ2-1|many
CASSQEIAGWYNEQFF
TGTGCCAGCAGCCAAGAAATAGCGGGGTGGTACAATGAGCAGTTCTTC
>TRBV20-1|TRBD2|TRBJ2-5|few
CSARSPGTSGSNIETQYF
TGCAGTGCTAGAAGCCCTGGGACTAGCGGGAGTAACATTGAGACCCAGTACTTC
>TRBV6-1|NA|TRBJ1-3|few
CASSDGRSGNTIYF
TGTGCCAGCAGCGACGGTCGCTCTGGAAACACCATATATTTT
>TRBV19|NA|TRBJ2-3|NA
CASTKYGPGGQPITDTQYF
TGTGCCAGTACCAAGTATGGGCCTGGAGGGCAGCCGATCACAGATACGCAGTATTTT
>TRBV28|NA|TRBJ2-3|many
CASSFVASEYTQYF
TGTGCCAGCAGTTTCGTTGCTAGCGAGTATACGCAGTATTTT
>TRBV12-3/TRBV12-4|NA|TRBJ2-7|NA
CASSLERDEQYF
TGTGCCAGCAGTTTAGAGAGAGACGAGCAGTACTTC
>TRBV27|TRBD1|TRBJ2-7|many
CASSLGQGASQYF
TGTGCCAGCAGTCTAGGACAGGGGGCGTCGCAGTACTTC
>TRBV5-1|TRBD1|TRBJ2-7|NA
CASSSQQGEAYEQYF
TGCGCCAGCAGCTCCCAACAGGGGGAGGCCTACGAGCAGTACTTC
>TRBV7-9|NA|TRBJ2-5|NA
CASSLGVKETQYF
TGTGCCAGCAGCTTAGGGGTTAAAGAGACCCAGTACTTC
>TRBV12-5|TRBD1|TRBJ2-3|NA
CASGFGQGTDTQYF
TGTGCTAGTGGTTTTGGACAGGGGACAGATACGCAGTATTTT
>TRBV7-2|TRBD2|TRBJ2-1|few
CASSSALAGDGPNEQFF
TGTGCCAGCAGCTCAGCCCTAGCGGGGGACGGCCCCAATGAGCAGTTCTTC
>TRBV3-1|NA|TRBJ2-1|few
CASSQVGTNNEQFF
TGTGCCAGCAGCCAAGTTGGGACCAACAATGAGCAGTTCTTC
>TRBV7-9|NA|TRBJ2-7|NA
CASSPPGFLFYEQYF
TGTGCCAGCAGCCCACCGGGATTTCTTTTCTACGAGCAGTACTTC
>TRBV24-1|NA|TRBJ2-5|many
CATSDRDPTETQYF
TGTGCCACCAGTGATCGGGACCCGACGGAGACCCAGTACTTC
>TRBV20-1|NA|TRBJ2-1|few
CSASLTVYNEQFF
TGCAGTGCTAGCTTGACAGTCTACAATGAGCAGTTCTTC
>TRBV6-5|TRBD2|TRBJ2-5|many
CASSYRAGGETQYF
TGTGCCAGCAGTTACCGAGCGGGAGGAGAGACCCAGTACTTC
>TRBV4-3|TRBD1|TRBJ2-2|many
CASRPGTGNTGELFF
TGCGCCAGCAGGCCGGGGACAGGGAACACCGGGGAGCTGTTTTTT
>TRBV7-3|TRBD2|TRBJ2-1|NA
CASSFGTSGYEQFF
TGTGCCAGCAGCTTCGGGACTAGCGGGTATGAGCAGTTCTTC
>TRBV20-1|NA|TRBJ2-7|few
CSAKRGAGALYEQYF
TGCAGTGCTAAAAGGGGCGCGGGGGCCCTCTACGAGCAGTACTTC
>TRBV27|NA|TRBJ1-5|many
CASSPGHSHQPQHF
TGTGCCAGCAGCCCGGGACATTCACATCAGCCCCAGCATTTT
>TRBV20-1|TRBD2|TRBJ2-1|NA
CSALWRELHNEQFF
TGCAGTGCACTCTGGCGGGAGTTACACAATGAGCAGTTCTTC
>TRBV5-6|TRBD1|TRBJ1-2|NA
CASSLVGTGAGGYTF
TGTGCCAGCAGCTTGGTAGGGACAGGGGCTGGCGGCTACACCTTC
>TRBV29-1|NA|TRBJ2-7|NA
CSVWSRSYEQYF
TGCAGCGTTTGGTCACGCTCCTACGAGCAGTACTTC
>TRBV27|NA|TRBJ2-1|few
CASTEGYEQFF
TGTGCCAGCACGGAAGGGTATGAGCAGTTCTTC
>TRBV18|TRBD1|TRBJ1-1|NA
CASSPLQGTYTEAFF
TGTGCCAGCTCACCATTACAGGGGACCTACACTGAAGCTTTCTTT
>TRBV5-1|NA|TRBJ2-7|NA
CASSLEVTRSEQYF
TGCGCCAGCAGCTTGGAGGTGACTAGAAGCGAGCAGTACTTC
>TRBV25-1|NA|TRBJ2-5|NA
CASSELQGPRETQYF
TGTGCCAGCAGTGAATTACAGGGACCTCGGGAGACCCAGTACTTC
>TRBV20-1|TRBD2|TRBJ2-7|few
CSAGPGLANYYEQYF
TGCAGTGCTGGACCGGGACTAGCAAACTATTACGAGCAGTACTTC
>TRBV5-5|NA|TRBJ2-2|many
CASSLVNTYSGELFF
TGTGCCAGCAGCTTGGTGAACACCTACAGCGGGGAGCTGTTTTTT
>TRBV20-1|NA|TRBJ1-5|NA
CSAKTGPGQPQHF
TGCAGTGCGAAAACAGGGCCAGGGCAGCCCCAGCATTTT
>TRBV12-3/TRBV12-4|NA|TRBJ1-4|NA
CASSLHNEKLFF
TGTGCCAGCAGCCTCCATAATGAAAAACTGTTTTTT
>TRBV29-1|TRBD1|TRBJ2-3|few
CSVEPGGLDTQYF
TGCAGCGTTGAGCCAGGGGGTCTGGATACGCAGTATTTT
>TRBV20-1|NA|TRBJ1-1|few
CSVEGGMTGNTEAFF
TGCAGTGTAGAGGGGGGGATGACAGGGAACACTGAAGCTTTCTTT
>TRBV5-1|TRBD1|TRBJ1-3|few
CASSIGQVNSGNTIYF
TGCGCCAGCAGCATAGGACAGGTTAACTCTGGAAACACCATATATTTT
>TRBV7-2|NA|TRBJ2-2|NA
CASSLSIKVGWNTGELFF
TGTGCCAGCAGCTTATCGATTAAGGTCGGCTGGAACACCGGGGAGCTGTTTTTT
>TRBV12-5|TRBD2|TRBJ2-1|NA
CASGPPTGTSGRGHNEQFF
TGTGCTAGTGGTCCACCAACCGGGACTAGCGGGAGGGGTCACAATGAGCAGTTCTTC
>TRBV6-2/TRBV6-3|TRBD2|TRBJ2-1|NA
CTNPGTGGPCEQFF
TGTACTAACCCCGGAACGGGAGGGCCTTGCGAGCAGTTCTTC
>TRBV5-1|TRBD1|TRBJ2-3|many
CASSLGQGVAKGDTQYF
TGCGCCAGCAGCTTGGGACAGGGGGTGGCGAAGGGAGATACGCAGTATTTT
>TRBV6-1|TRBD2|TRBJ2-1|few
CASSLRLAGDEQFF
TGTGCCAGCAGCCTTAGGCTAGCGGGGGATGAGCAGTTCTTC
>TRBV29-1|NA|TRBJ1-3|NA
CSVEDTGRNTIYF
TGCAGCGTTGAAGATACAGGGCGAAACACCATATATTTT
>TRBV7-2|NA|TRBJ2-4|many
CASSPPAKNIQYF
TGTGCCAGCAGCCCCCCGGCCAAAAACATTCAGTACTTC
>TRBV27|TRBD2|TRBJ2-7|few
CASSFIPRGSYEQYF
TGTGCCAGCAGTTTTATCCCCCGCGGGAGCTACGAGCAGTACTTC
>TRBV4-3|NA|TRBJ2-1|many
CASRDGRQYNEQFF
TGCGCCAGCAGAGACGGGAGACAGTACAATGAGCAGTTCTTC
>TRBV5-1|NA|TRBJ2-7|many
CASSLGQSSYEQYF
TGCGCCAGCAGCTTGGGACAGAGCTCCTACGAGCAGTACTTC
>TRBV9|NA|TRBJ1-1|NA
CASTLGSWGEAFF
TGTGCCAGCACCCTTGGGAGCTGGGGAGAAGCTTTCTTT
>TRBV7-6|NA|TRBJ1-1|NA
CASSPRTEFATFF
TGTGCCAGCAGCCCCCGGACAGAATTCGCGACTTTCTTT
>TRBV15|NA|TRBJ2-3|NA
CATSRDSGLATDTRYF
TGTGCCACCAGCAGAGATTCGGGACTGGCCACAGATACGCGGTATTTT
>TRBV4-3|NA|TRBJ1-4|NA
CASSPRVMDEKLFF
TGCGCCAGCAGCCCCCGAGTCATGGATGAAAAACTGTTTTTT
>TRBV6-2/TRBV6-3|TRBD1|TRBJ2-5|NA
CASSSAPPGQGKTQYF
TGTGCCAGCAGTTCTGCCCCTCCAGGACAGGGAAAGACCCAGTACTTC
>TRBV4-3|NA|TRBJ2-2|many
CASSQDSRTGELFF
TGCGCCAGCAGCCAAGATTCCCGTACCGGGGAGCTGTTTTTT
>TRBV28|NA|TRBJ2-1|many
CASTLDGGYNEQFF
TGTGCCAGCACCCTGGATGGCGGCTACAATGAGCAGTTCTTC
>TRBV7-2|NA|TRBJ2-7|NA
CASSPRAFYEQYF
TGTGCCAGCAGCCCACGAGCATTCTACGAGCAGTACTTC
>TRBV29-1|NA|TRBJ2-2|NA
CSVRVVNTGELFF
TGCAGCGTTCGGGTTGTAAACACCGGGGAGCTGTTTTTT